This T cell receptor (beta chain) was identified in a study of OX40 agonist ivuxolimab in advanced cancers. Findings and caveats of the study: Both blood CD4+ and CD8+ T cells showed clonal growth by week 6 at 0.1 to 3.0 mg/kg. No determination was made of the antigen specificity of the expanded peripheral T cells. Among the nonresponders, some also had low normalized T-cell clonal expansion.

On cycle 4 day 1 and cycle 7 day 1, as well as at baseline, blood was sampled. Measured with immunoSEQ multiplex PCR; TCRdb has only the in-frame clones, and not every one. This sample yields about 8,000 clones, of which 90% are seen a single time; 4% to 5.5% belongs to the top ten. Comment on this clone: Its antigen is unknown.

Germline CDR1 is SGHTA and CDR2 is FQGNSA. There are 12 residues in the CDR3. Deletions cut 0 bases from V and 9 bases from J, with 6 bases between. This rearrangement joins TRBV7-2 to TRBJ2-1; perhaps D is TRBD1 or TRBD2 (5 bases each). The input for sequencing was CD4+ or CD8+ T cells sorted from blood, taken in a trial of the OX40 agonist ivuxolimab. This TCR was recovered from an adult with an advanced solid tumor such as melanoma, head and neck, liver or kidney cancer. The CDR3 loop is CASSLAGPEQFF. CDR3 sequence (DNA): TGTGCCAGCAGCTTAGCGGGACCTGAGCAGTTCTTC. The full variable domain, with the rest looked up from reference TRBV7-2 and TRBJ2-1, is GAGVSQSPSNKVTEKGKDVELRCDPISGHTALYWYRQSLGQGLEFLIYFQGNSAPDKSGLPSDRFSAERTGGSVSTLTIQRTQQEDSAVYLCASSLAGPEQFFGPGTRLTVL.